This TCR beta chain was sequenced during a study of T cell changes during pregnancy in multiple sclerosis. Using immunoSEQ multiplex PCR, the repertoire was profiled, and TCRdb retains in-frame clones only, with some absent. The repertoire holds about 28,000 clones, with about 93% as singletons. The CDR3 sequence is 15 residues long. Between the trimmed V and J ends, which lost 5 bases and 7 bases, there was a span of 17 bases. CDR1 is SGHAT, CDR2 FQNNGV, per germline. This chain links TRBV11-2 with TRBJ1-4; D perhaps matches TRBD1 (5 bases). Sample: CD4+ T cells from peripheral blood mononuclear cells, taken after pregnancy. This TCR came from a female donor with multiple sclerosis, enrolled in a pregnancy study. The CDR3 here is CASSPAGHRSEKLFF. DNA for the CDR3: TGTGCCAGCAGCCCAGCGGGGCACAGGTCTGAAAAACTGTTTTTT.